Shown below are 31 T cell receptor beta chains from a single sample sequenced in a study of response to subunit inactivated influenza vaccine (dated by TCRdb to the late 2010s). Libraries were built with RT-PCR. Sequencing used an Illumina HiSeq 2500. The raw public data were reprocessed by TCRdb itself: fastp quality trimming at Q25, MiXCR clonotype calling, in-frame beta chains only. Each CDR3 protein gets just one entry, which takes the most common genes and DNA from the rows behind it. The sample data list approximately 680,000 distinct CDR3 sequences, and approximately 15% of these were observed just once. The ten largest make up roughly 11% of the sample. The starting material was PBMCs from blood, obtained less than 13 days after vaccination. These receptors were obtained from a man in his forties or fifties who received an inactivated influenza vaccine. Donor details come from another sample of the same person, matched by shared clones.

This chain connects TRBV7-8 to TRBJ2-7; no firm D call. V was shortened by 3 bases and J by 1 base, with 10 bases between the two germline ends. The CDR3 runs to 14 residues. CDR1 and CDR2 (germline): SGHVS, FQNEAQ. CDR3 amino acids: CASSFRWDSYEQYF. In nucleotides, the CDR3 is TGTGCCAGCAGCTTCAGGTGGGATTCCTACGAGCAGTACTTC.

The chain has TRBV11-2 and TRBJ2-1; a weak D match, TRBD2 (5 bases). CDR1 and CDR2 from the germline V gene are SGHAT and FQNNGV. The CDR3 extends over 14 amino acids. V was shortened by 6 bases and J by 6 bases, with 15 bases between the two germline ends. CDR3 DNA sequence: TGTGCCAGCAGGGCTCCGGGAAGGACCAATGAGCAGTTCTTC. Amino acids: CASRAPGRTNEQFF.

This clonotype has just a few counts. J is TRBJ1-5 and V is TRBV28, with D unclear. Trimming took 6 bases from V and 6 from J, leaving 9 bases between them. In germline, CDR1 is MDHEN, CDR2 SYDVKM. The CDR3 is 12 amino acids. CDR3 amino acids: CASSQGPQPQHF. CDR3 DNA sequence: TGTGCCAGCAGCCAAGGACCTCAGCCCCAGCATTTT.

This clonotype was counted a few times. The CDR3 DNA follows: TGTGCCAGCAGCTTAGTCGGGACACCTCAAGAGACCCAGTACTTC. Its translation is CASSLVGTPQETQYF. The chain links TRBV7-6 to TRBJ2-5; a possible D gene is TRBD1 (6 bases). Germline values: CDR1 SGHVS, CDR2 FNYEAQ. V lost 1 base and J lost 2, with 11 bases in between. The CDR3 contains 15 residues.

V gene TRBV21-1 combines with J gene TRBJ2-1; the listed D gene, TRBD1, was not tested against the DNA. TRBV21-1 is flagged as a pseudogene. This CDR3 contains 14 residues. The CDR3 nucleotides are TGTGCCAGCAGCTCTAGGGACAGGGGCAATGAGCAGTTCTTC. It specifies CASSSRDRGNEQFF.

This chain links TRBV7-2 with TRBJ2-1; possible D gene TRBD1, 6 bases. The germline gives CDR1 SGHTA, CDR2 FQGNSA. Trimming removed 1 base at V and 4 bases at J, with 11 bases between. The CDR3 consists of 15 residues. The CDR3 sequence: CASSLVGARYNEQFF. The CDR3 nucleotides read TGTGCCAGCAGCTTAGTGGGGGCGCGTTACAATGAGCAGTTCTTC.

In its sample, this clonotype was seen a few times. J is TRBJ2-6 and V is TRBV12-3 or TRBV12-4, with D tentatively TRBD2 (5 bases). V was trimmed by 4 bases and J by 4 bases, leaving 11 bases between them. The CDR3 sequence is 15 residues long. The CDR3 nucleotides are TGTGCCAGCAGTTCCCGGAGGTCCGGGGCCAACGTCCTGACTTTC. Amino acid sequence: CASSSRRSGANVLTF.

The chain links TRBV28 to TRBJ2-7, with TRBD2 as a possible D gene (5 bases). CDR1 and CDR2 from the germline V gene are MDHEN and SYDVKM. The CDR3 contains 14 residues. Trimming took off 4 bases at V and 0 bases at J, with 10 bases between the two ends. The DNA of the CDR3 is TGTGCCAGCAGTTCCCAGACTATCTCCTACGAGCAGTACTTC. It is translated as CASSSQTISYEQYF. The full variable domain, rest sourced from reference TRBV28 and TRBJ2-7, is DVKVTQSSRYLVKRTGEKVFLECVQDMDHENMFWYRQDPGLGLRLIYFSYDVKMKEKGDIPEGYSVSREKKERFSLILESASTNQTSMYLCASSSQTISYEQYFGPGTRLTVT.

This clonotype was counted a few times. The rearrangement uses TRBV5-1 and TRBJ2-7, with D perhaps matching TRBD2 (6 bases). The CDR3 length is 13 residues. Germline V gene lookup returns CDR1 SGHRS and CDR2 YFSETQ. Trimming took off 5 bases at V and 4 bases at J, with 13 bases between the two ends. The CDR3 protein is CASSSISGYEQYF. The CDR3 nucleotides are TGCGCCAGCAGTTCGATTAGCGGATACGAGCAGTACTTC.

The V call is TRBV29-1, the J call TRBJ1-1; 7 bases fit TRBD1. V lost 7 bases, J lost 6 bases, and 8 bases stayed unmatched. Germline V lookup: CDR1 SQVTM, CDR2 ANQGSEA. The CDR3 runs 12 residues. The CDR3 DNA sequence: TGCAGCGCTGCGGGACAGAGTCCTGAAGCTTTCTTT. Protein: CSAAGQSPEAFF. Combining the CDR3 with reference TRBV29-1 and TRBJ1-1 gives the whole variable domain SAVISQKPSRDICQRGTSLTIQCQVDSQVTMMFWYRQQPGQSLTLIATANQGSEATYESGFVIDKFPISRPNLTFSTLTVSNMSPEDSSIYLCSAAGQSPEAFFGQGTRLTVV.

This clonotype was seen a few times. J is TRBJ2-2 and V is TRBV20-1; 8 bases fit TRBD2. Germline values: CDR1 DFQATT, CDR2 SNEGSKA (reference sequence). The CDR3 is made up of 14 amino acids. The ends lost 5 bases at V and 3 bases at J; junction bases unmatched: 5. In DNA form, the CDR3 reads TGCAGTGCTCACCCCGGGAGGGACACCGGGGAGCTGTTTTTT. This translates into CSAHPGRDTGELFF.

This clonotype was detected only a few times. The chain uses TRBV4-1 and TRBJ2-3; D remains unclear. CDR1 MGHRA and CDR2 YSYEKL come from the germline V gene. The length of the CDR3 is 15 residues. Trimming pared 1 base from V and 0 bases from J, leaving 8 bases between. The CDR3 sequence is CASSQVLESTDTQYF. The CDR3 DNA reads as TGCGCCAGCAGCCAAGTTCTCGAAAGCACAGATACGCAGTATTTT.

This chain links TRBV6-5 with TRBJ2-2, with 8 positions matching TRBD2. The CDR3 is 15 residues long. After removal of 2 bases from V and 4 bases from J, the junction contained 3 bases not matched to a gene. Per the germline V gene, CDR1 is MNHEY and CDR2 is SVGAGI. Here the CDR3 DNA reads TGTGCCAGCAGTTACGCGCGGGGGGTCACCGGGGAGCTGTTTTTT. The encoded protein is CASSYARGVTGELFF.

This clonotype was counted between two and nine times. The gene calls are TRBV20-1 and TRBJ2-5; D possibly corresponds to TRBD2 (6 bases). There are 13 residues in the CDR3. The ends were cut back, 0 bases at V and 5 bases at J, with 10 bases in the middle. Germline V lookup: CDR1 DFQATT, CDR2 SNEGSKA (reference sequence). Here the CDR3 DNA reads TGCAGTGCTAGAGAGACGGGGGTGGAGACCCAGTACTTC. This translates into CSARETGVETQYF.

V is TRBV10-3 and J is TRBJ2-7; 8 positions match TRBD2. V gave up 3 bases and J gave up 5 bases; unmatched junction bases: 6. Germline assignment: CDR1 ENHRY and CDR2 SYGVKD. The CDR3 sequence is 14 residues long. The CDR3 reads CAISDISGAHEQYF. Here the CDR3 DNA reads TGTGCCATCAGTGATATTAGCGGGGCCCACGAGCAGTACTTC.

This chain connects TRBV29-1 to TRBJ2-1, with TRBD2 identical over 7 bases. Germline CDR1 and CDR2: SQVTM and ANQGSEA. The J segment lost 7 bases and the V segment lost 1 base, leaving 13 bases of the junction unmatched. This CDR3 has 16 amino acids. The CDR3 loop is CSVEGLAGQSSNEQFF. DNA of the CDR3: TGCAGCGTTGAAGGGTTAGCGGGCCAATCAAGTAATGAGCAGTTCTTC.

This clonotype came up many times. V is TRBV5-1 and J is TRBJ2-1; D is possibly TRBD1 (6 bases). The germline V gene has CDR1 SGHRS and CDR2 YFSETQ. The germline V and J ends were trimmed by 5 bases and 8 bases, with 20 bases remaining between them. This CDR3 region has 15 residues. CDR3 nucleotide sequence: TGCGCCAGCAGTCACCGGGACAATCTGAGCCATGAGCAGTTCTTC. Translating it yields CASSHRDNLSHEQFF. The whole variable domain, remainder taken from reference TRBV5-1 and TRBJ2-1, is KAGVTQTPRYLIKTRGQQVTLSCSPISGHRSVSWYQQTPGQGLQFLFEYFSETQRNKGNFPGRFSGRQFSNSRSEMNVSTLELGDSALYLCASSHRDNLSHEQFFGPGTRLTVL.

A word on this clonotype: The junction and the germline gene differ at one end; a read error may be behind it. The V call is TRBV11-2, the J call TRBJ2-1, with 10 positions matching TRBD2. Per germline, CDR1 SGHAT and CDR2 FQNNGV. The CDR3 covers 18 residues. The CDR3 DNA follows: TGTGCCCGCAGCTTATTGCGGGGAGCGGGAGGGAGTTACAATGAGCAGTTCTTC. This translates into CARSLLRGAGGSYNEQFF.

This chain connects TRBV5-5 to TRBJ1-6; a possible D gene is TRBD1 (6 bases). This CDR3 has 16 residues. Germline CDR1 reads SGHKS; CDR2 reads YYEKEE (reference sequence). Trimming cost V 3 bases and J 0 bases, with 10 bases left between them. CDR3 DNA: TGTGCCAGCAGCTGGACAGTGAACTCCTATAATTCACCCCTCCACTTT. It translates to CASSWTVNSYNSPLHF.

This clonotype was counted ten times or more. One end of the junction is discordant with germline, which a read error may explain. V usage is TRBV12-3 or TRBV12-4 and J usage is TRBJ2-1, with D possibly matching TRBD2 (6 bases). The length of the CDR3 is 11 residues. The chain's CDR3 is CASSLRDFGVF. The CDR3 DNA sequence: TGTGCCAGCAGTCTAAGGGACTTTGGGGTTTTC.

This clonotype was seen only a few times. This chain joins TRBV20-1 and TRBJ2-6; unclear D gene. This CDR3 comprises 14 residues. V was cut by 5 bases and J by 2 bases, with 10 bases left in between. The germline V gene has CDR1 DFQATT and CDR2 SNEGSKA (reference sequence). CDR3 in amino acids: CSAYVGAGANVLTF. In nucleotides, the CDR3 is TGCAGTGCTTACGTAGGAGCTGGGGCCAACGTCCTGACTTTC.

This clonotype was recorded a few times. This chain connects TRBV4-2 to TRBJ2-2, with 9 bases that match TRBD2. The CDR3 length is 18 residues. Germline trimming cut 0 bases from V and 7 bases from J; bases unmatched to any gene: 12. CDR1 and CDR2 (germline): LGHNA, YNFKEQ. The CDR3 region is CASSQDPGLAGFGGELFF. The CDR3 bases are TGTGCCAGCAGCCAAGATCCAGGCCTAGCGGGATTCGGCGGGGAGCTGTTTTTT.

There are a few counts of this clonotype. This chain joins TRBV25-1 and TRBJ2-5, with D unresolved. Germline V gene sequence: CDR1 MGHDK, CDR2 SYGVNS. Trimming took off 3 bases at V and 2 bases at J, with 13 bases between the two ends. There are 15 residues in the CDR3. CDR3 in amino acids: CASSDLRKIQETQYF. Written as DNA, the CDR3 is TGTGCCAGCAGTGATCTCCGGAAGATTCAAGAGACCCAGTACTTC. Drawing the rest from reference TRBV25-1 and TRBJ2-5, the complete variable domain is EADIYQTPRYLVIGTGKKITLECSQTMGHDKMYWYQQDPGMELHLIHYSYGVNSTEKGDLSSESTVSRIRTEHFPLTLESARPSHTSQYLCASSDLRKIQETQYFGPGTRLLVL.

This clonotype occurred a few times. This chain links TRBV5-1 with TRBJ2-2; maybe TRBD2 (5 bases). This CDR3 is 14 amino acids long. Germline CDR1 is SGHRS and CDR2 is YFSETQ. V gave up 0 bases and J gave up 6 bases, with 9 bases separating them. CDR3 amino acids: CASSLGQAAGELFF. The DNA of the CDR3 is TGCGCCAGCAGCTTGGGACAAGCGGCCGGGGAGCTGTTTTTT.

This clonotype turned up a few times. The chain couples TRBV5-8 to TRBJ1-1, with TRBD1 identical over 9 bases. CDR3 length equals 16 residues. Germline V lookup: CDR1 SGHTS, CDR2 YDEGEE. V lost 0 bases, J lost 1 base, and 4 bases stayed unmatched. CDR3 nucleotide sequence: TGTGCCAGCAGCTTGGTTACAGGGGGCACGAACACTGAAGCTTTCTTT. This gives the protein CASSLVTGGTNTEAFF.

This chain joins TRBV3-1 and TRBJ1-4; 8 bases are a match to TRBD1. CDR1 is LGHDT, CDR2 YNNKEL, per germline (reference sequence). After removal of 1 base from V and 8 bases from J, the junction contained 6 bases not matched to a gene. The CDR3 is made up of 15 amino acids. CDR3: CASSQGTGTGEKLFF. CDR3 coding DNA: TGTGCCAGCAGCCAAGGGACAGGGACGGGGGAAAAACTGTTTTTT.

The J gene is TRBJ2-2, the V gene TRBV7-9, with a weak D call TRBD2 (5 bases). Germline values: CDR1 SEHNR, CDR2 FQNEAQ (reference sequence). The ends were cut back, 8 bases at V and 3 bases at J, with 13 bases in the middle. The CDR3 runs to 14 residues. Here the CDR3 reads CASPEGSYTGELFF. CDR3 DNA: TGTGCCAGCCCCGAGGGAAGTTACACCGGGGAGCTGTTTTTT.

V and J are TRBV4-3 and TRBJ2-3; 7 bases agree with TRBD1. The CDR3 has 17 residues. The V gene end was trimmed by 0 bases and the J gene end by 3 bases; junction bases not matched to a gene: 9. Germline CDR1 LGHNA, CDR2 YSLEER. The chain's CDR3 is CASSQDRSRGYTDTQYF. The CDR3 coding sequence is TGCGCCAGCAGCCAAGATCGTTCCAGGGGGTATACAGATACGCAGTATTTT.

The rearrangement joins TRBV29-1 to TRBJ2-1; 9 positions agree with TRBD2. Germline CDR1 SQVTM, CDR2 ANQGSEA. The V gene end was trimmed by 8 bases and the J gene end by 0 bases; junction bases not matched to a gene: 14. The CDR3 spans 17 residues. The CDR3, as DNA: TGCAGCATTGGATTGACTAGCGGACCCCGCTCCTACAATGAGCAGTTCTTC. It yields the protein CSIGLTSGPRSYNEQFF.

This chain uses TRBV10-3 with TRBJ2-3; 13 nucleotides align to TRBD2. The trim removed 6 bases at V and 3 bases at J, leaving 3 bases unmatched. The CDR3 extends over 15 amino acids. CDR1 and CDR2 from the germline V gene are ENHRY and SYGVKD. This chain's CDR3 is CAIRRTSGGTDTQYF. The DNA of the CDR3 is TGTGCCATCAGGCGGACTAGCGGGGGAACAGATACGCAGTATTTT.

This clonotype was picked up a small number of times. V gene TRBV20-1 combines with J gene TRBJ2-3; maybe TRBD1 (6 bases). The V and J ends lost 0 bases and 1 base respectively, with 14 bases between them. Germline V gives CDR1 DFQATT, CDR2 SNEGSKA (reference sequence). This CDR3 has 16 amino acids. The DNA of the CDR3 is TGCAGTGCTAGAGATCCCCGGCCAGGGGGCACAGATACGCAGTATTTT. This encodes CSARDPRPGGTDTQYF.